This T cell receptor beta chain was retrieved from a study of shared clonotypes between healthy human individuals (dated by TCRdb to about 2020). About the investigation overall: A few men and two women, aged 18 to 49 years, made up the cohort. Per donor, leukapheresis produced somewhere between about 0.85 and 8.9 billion PBMCs. Blood TCR repertoires of five healthy adults were deeply sequenced to estimate repertoire size and the extent of clonotype sharing between individuals. To increase sequencing depth and limit assay-specific biases, different laboratories used diverse techniques to prepare libraries and sequence TCR repertoires. For each donor, CD4 naive and CD4 memory were each run on three plates, CD8 naive on two plates, and CD8 memory on one plate.

Notes on this clone: Its antigen remains unidentified. Base qualities are not provided; no much larger clone lies one nucleotide away.

There are 14 amino acids in the CDR3, from cysteine to phenylalanine inclusive. Only CDR3 DNA is held: 42 bases, read in frame from base 1. V is clipped by 3 bases and J by 6 bases, and the sequence between their germline boundaries is 15 bases long. The germline V gene (reference sequence) supplies CDR1 SGHKS and CDR2 YYEKEE. Here is what the overall study found, with its caveats: The genetic and exposure-history diversity represented was limited by the small number of donors. Across four donors, about 5.2% of naive CD4, roughly 3.5% of naive CD8, approximately 2.5% of memory CD4, and over 0.35% of memory CD8 clonotypes were shared. Estimated clonotype richness was generally larger for naive than for memory subsets. Higher generation probabilities were observed for clonotypes shared by all four sorted-subset donors than for non-shared clonotypes. Sampling was restricted to blood, and TCR repertoires in tissue are likely to differ from TCR repertoires in blood. Pairwise subsampling indicated that sequencing depth was expected to affect the degree of clonotype sharing among donors. Incomplete sequencing was indicated by rarefaction of sorted-subset datasets, despite the large sequencing depth.

Donors were healthy HIV-negative adults with no recently reported acute infections or vaccinations. All donors were Caucasian adults living in Nashville, Tennessee, USA. CD4+ T cells were enriched by magnetic negative selection, after which naive cells were positively selected on CD45RA and the negative fraction was taken as the memory subset. Blood was obtained by leukapheresis, after which PBMCs were separated by Ficoll-Histopaque density gradient centrifugation and cryopreserved in liquid nitrogen vapor phase. Purity and quantity of every magnetically sorted T cell population were checked by analytical flow cytometry. Genomic DNA was isolated from every sorted fraction and measured by UV absorbance on a Nanodrop 2000c. Using the deep immunoSEQ assay, multiplex PCR amplified TCR CDR3 regions from genomic DNA. Extracted genomic DNA from each cell subset was spread evenly across all wells of several immunoSEQ 96-well plates, with each plate serving as a replicate. Each replicate PCR for sorted subsets received about 180 ng genomic DNA, equal to roughly 29,000 T cell genomes. Purified libraries were measured with a Qubit 3.0 fluorometer, size-checked on a Bioanalyzer 2100, and measured again with the KAPA Library Quantification kit. Every immunoSEQ 96-well plate was sequenced on a dedicated single-read 150-cycle Illumina NextSeq 550 flow cell. As for the authors' bioinformatics: Because the immunoSEQ output held only junctional sequences and lacked quality scores, the filtering could not match the filtering applied to full-length reads. Sequences were annotated with PyIR, a Python wrapper for IgBLAST v1.9, using IMGT germline references to assign V/J genes and CDR3. Reads were removed for weak V/J assignments (E-value above 1e-6), missing CDR3, stop codons, out-of-frame junctions, or ambiguous translated residues. V3J clonotypes were defined by identical inferred V gene, J gene, and CDR3 amino acid sequence. To compute the percentage overlap between repertoires, the number of shared unique clonotypes was divided by the size of the smaller repertoire. Repertoire richness was assessed with RTK rarefaction, the Chao1 estimator, and Recon v2.1 estimates of unobserved clonotypes. For all TCRbeta clonotypes obtained by the gDNA method from a few donors, generation probabilities were computed with OLGA. TCRdb took this table from immuneACCESS and kept in-frame rearrangements with V and J called. Such tables lack part of the clones; where checked against another copy, unresolved V genes explain under half of the gap, and the rest is unexplained. V, J and clone size derive from that table, while D and trimming were established from the DNA sequence. The sample table records over a million clones; around three quarters of these occur just once. The ten largest make up more than 0.5% of the sample.

Recombination connected TRBV5-5 to TRBJ2-5; the D match is possibly TRBD1 or TRBD2, with 6 bases aligned in each. The receptor was isolated from a man aged 18 to 29 in good health. Some clones in this sample may be carry-over from other donors' samples. Sequenced input: memory CD4+ T cells from PBMCs. The sample's cell subset or site label is to be understood as: CD45RA-negative fraction. In nucleotides, the sequence is TGTGCCAGCAGCTACCCGGGGGCCGAACAGACCCAGTACTTC. It translates as CASSYPGAEQTQYF.